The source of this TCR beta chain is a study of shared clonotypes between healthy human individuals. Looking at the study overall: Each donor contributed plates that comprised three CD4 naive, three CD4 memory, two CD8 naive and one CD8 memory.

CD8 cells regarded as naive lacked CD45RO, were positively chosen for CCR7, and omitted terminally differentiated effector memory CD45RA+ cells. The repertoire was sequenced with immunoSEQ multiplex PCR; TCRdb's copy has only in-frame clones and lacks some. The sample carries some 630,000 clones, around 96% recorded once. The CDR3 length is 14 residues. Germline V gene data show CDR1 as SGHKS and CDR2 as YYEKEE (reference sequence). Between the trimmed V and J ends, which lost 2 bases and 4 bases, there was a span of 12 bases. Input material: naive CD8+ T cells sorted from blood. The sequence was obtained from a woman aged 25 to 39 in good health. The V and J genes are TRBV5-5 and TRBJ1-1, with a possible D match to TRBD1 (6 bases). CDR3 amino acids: CASSLQGRSTEAFF. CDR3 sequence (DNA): TGTGCCAGCAGCTTACAGGGAAGGAGCACTGAAGCTTTCTTT. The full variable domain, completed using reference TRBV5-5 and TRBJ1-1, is DAGVTQSPTHLIKTRGQQVTLRCSPISGHKSVSWYQQVLGQGPQFIFQYYEKEERGRGNFPDRFSARQFPNYSSELNVNALLLGDSALYLCASSLQGRSTEAFFGQGTRLTVV.